The 23 T cell receptor beta chains listed next were all sequenced from one sample in a study of cytomegalovirus exposure and HLA in healthy donors. With 60 Vbeta and 13 Jbeta primers, the PCR was carried out. Profiled with immunoSEQ multiplex PCR; TCRdb holds only in-frame clones, not every one. The sample yields about 160,000 clones, 75% seen once. Material for sequencing was PBMCs. The receptors derive from a woman aged 45-65 years in good health and CMV-seropositive.

The gene calls are TRBV7-3 and TRBJ1-1; D perhaps matches TRBD1 (5 bases). From germline, CDR1 is SGHTA and CDR2 FQGTGA. Between the trimmed V and J ends, which lost 6 bases and 0 bases, there was a span of 11 bases. The CDR3 sequence is 14 residues long. In DNA, the CDR3 is TGTGCCAGCAGTCTCGGACACATGAACACTGAAGCTTTCTTT. This sequence encodes CASSLGHMNTEAFF.

The J gene is TRBJ2-3, the V gene TRBV12-5; D gene uncertain. Per the germline V gene, CDR1 is LGHNT and CDR2 is FRNRAP. This CDR3 comprises 14 residues. V dropped 7 bases and J dropped 1 base, with 12 bases sitting between them. CDR3 sequence: CASAPGYGTDTQYF. CDR3 sequence (DNA): TGTGCTAGTGCCCCCGGGTATGGCACAGATACGCAGTATTTT.

The chain links TRBV10-3 to TRBJ1-3; maybe TRBD1 (5 bases). The germline V and J ends were trimmed by 10 bases and 4 bases, with 17 bases remaining between them. This CDR3 comprises 14 residues. The V gene's germline CDR1 is ENHRY and CDR2 SYGVKD. CDR3 nucleotide sequence: TGTGCCACCCATGGGGGGGTAACCGGAAACACCATATATTTT. Translated, it gives CATHGGVTGNTIYF.

The chain's CDR3 is CASSVRGRGAFF. The CDR3 nucleotides read TGTGCCAGCAGTGTAAGGGGGCGTGGGGCTTTCTTT. V and J are TRBV2 and TRBJ1-1; TRBD1 matches at 7 bases. CDR3 length: 12 amino acids. Trimming at V came to 4 bases and at J to 11 bases, leaving 7 bases not matched to a gene. Germline V CDR1 and CDR2: SNHLY, FYNNEI. The variable domain in full, completed from reference TRBV2 and TRBJ1-1, reads EPEVTQTPSHQVTQMGQEVILRCVPISNHLYFYWYRQILGQKVEFLVSFYNNEISEKSEIFDDQFSVERPDGSNFTLKIRSTKLEDSAMYFCASSVRGRGAFFGQGTRLTVV.

This clone was recorded once. This chain connects TRBV10-3 to TRBJ1-5, with D uncertain. CDR1 is ENHRY, CDR2 SYGVKD, per germline. Trimming removed 4 bases at V and 0 bases at J, with 16 bases between. The CDR3 has 17 amino acids. CDR3 sequence (DNA): TGTGCCATCAGTGCAACAACGACAACCCATAGCAATCAGCCCCAGCATTTT. The encoded protein is CAISATTTTHSNQPQHF.

This clone is a singleton in its sample. The V and J genes are TRBV29-1 and TRBJ1-2; TRBD1 aligns across 9 bases. With 0 bases clipped from V and 4 bases from J, the junction kept 6 bases outside the gene matches. This CDR3 is 15 amino acids long. Germline lookup yields CDR1 SQVTM and CDR2 ANQGSEA. As DNA, the CDR3 is TGCAGCGTTGAAGATGAGGGACAGGGAGTCTATGGCTACACCTTC. It yields the protein CSVEDEGQGVYGYTF.

This chain links TRBV27 with TRBJ1-5; 9 nucleotides line up with TRBD1. The CDR3 length is 15 residues. Germline V lookup: CDR1 MNHEY, CDR2 SMNVEV (reference sequence). The V and J ends lost 4 bases and 5 bases, in that order; junction bases with no gene match: 6. In DNA form, the CDR3 reads TGTGCCAGCAGTTCGGCCGGGACAGGGTATCAGCCCCAGCATTTT. It yields the protein CASSSAGTGYQPQHF.

The chain has TRBV5-1 and TRBJ2-2; the match to TRBD2 covers 8 bases. Germline assignment: CDR1 SGHRS and CDR2 YFSETQ. The V segment lost 3 bases and the J segment 5 bases; nucleotides outside the gene matches: 12. The CDR3 has 17 residues. Here the CDR3 reads CASSSTLYGGATGELFF. The CDR3 DNA reads as TGCGCCAGCAGCTCTACCCTATACGGGGGGGCAACCGGGGAGCTGTTTTTT.

In this sample, this clone turned up a few times. The gene calls are TRBV6-1 and TRBJ1-5; 7 bases line up with TRBD1. The V gene end was trimmed by 5 bases and the J gene end by 9 bases; junction bases not matched to a gene: 7. Germline V gene data show CDR1 as MNHNS and CDR2 as SASEGT. The CDR3 loop spans 13 amino acids. The CDR3 loop is CASSLTGQRPQHF. Here the CDR3 DNA reads TGTGCCAGCAGTCTGACAGGGCAGCGGCCCCAGCATTTT.

V and J are TRBV4-2 and TRBJ1-1; D unresolved. The CDR3 runs to 12 residues. Germline loops: CDR1 LGHNA, CDR2 YNFKEQ. Between the trimmed V and J ends, which lost 2 bases and 1 base, there was a span of 2 bases. CDR3 DNA sequence: TGTGCCAGCAGCCAACAGAACACTGAAGCTTTCTTT. This sequence encodes CASSQQNTEAFF.

This clone came up many times. For the CDR3, the DNA is TGTGCCAGCAGCTTAGGGTACGGAGGAGATACGCAGTATTTT. Translating gives CASSLGYGGDTQYF. The chain employs TRBV11-2 and TRBJ2-3, with D possibly TRBD2 on 5 matching bases. This CDR3 region has 14 residues. Trimming removed 1 base from V and 5 bases from J, with 10 bases in between. Germline V CDR1 and CDR2: SGHAT, FQNNGV.

The chain employs TRBV5-1 and TRBJ1-1; TRBD1 aligns across 8 bases. CDR3 length: 14 residues. Germline lookup yields CDR1 SGHRS and CDR2 YFSETQ. With 3 bases clipped from V and 5 bases from J, the junction kept 6 bases outside the gene matches. CDR3 amino acids: CASSSMDRETEAFF. The DNA for the CDR3 is TGCGCCAGCAGCTCTATGGACAGGGAAACTGAAGCTTTCTTT. The full variable domain, in which reference TRBV5-1 and TRBJ1-1 provide the parts outside the CDR3, is KAGVTQTPRYLIKTRGQQVTLSCSPISGHRSVSWYQQTPGQGLQFLFEYFSETQRNKGNFPGRFSGRQFSNSRSEMNVSTLELGDSALYLCASSSMDRETEAFFGQGTRLTVV.

This clone came up a few times. J is TRBJ1-6 and V is TRBV6-1, with D perhaps matching TRBD1 (5 bases). The CDR3 is 14 residues long. Germline-derived CDR1 and CDR2 are MNHNS and SASEGT. Trimming removed 7 bases from V and 11 bases from J, with 18 bases in between. The CDR3 loop is CASKRGSLGAPLHF. CDR3 coding DNA: TGTGCCAGCAAAAGGGGCAGCCTAGGAGCACCCCTCCACTTT.

The chain has TRBV5-1 and TRBJ1-4, with D tentatively TRBD1 (5 bases). V lost 0 bases and J lost 5, with 14 bases in between. In germline, CDR1 is SGHRS, CDR2 YFSETQ. This CDR3 has 16 residues. The CDR3 nucleotides are TGCGCCAGCAGCTTGGCCCCCCGGGGACTCAATGAAAAACTGTTTTTT. Translation: CASSLAPRGLNEKLFF.

The genes are TRBV19 and TRBJ1-6, with 12 bases that match TRBD1. This CDR3 has 15 amino acids. From germline, CDR1 is LNHDA and CDR2 SQIVND (reference sequence). The V and J ends lost 6 bases and 11 bases, in that order; junction bases with no gene match: 8. The chain's CDR3 is CASRPGTGGQAPLHF. The CDR3 DNA reads as TGTGCCAGTAGACCCGGGACAGGGGGCCAGGCACCCCTCCACTTT.

The chain recombines TRBV27 with TRBJ2-5; no definite D call. In germline, CDR1 is MNHEY, CDR2 SMNVEV (reference sequence). The CDR3 has 13 amino acids. V lost 6 bases and J lost 5, with 13 bases in between. CDR3 nucleotides: TGTGCCAGCAGGAACTACTTCGCGGAGACCCAGTACTTC. This gives the protein CASRNYFAETQYF.

V gene TRBV10-3 combines with J gene TRBJ1-1; 7 bases are shared with TRBD1. Trimming removed 3 bases from V and 5 bases from J; junction bases left unmatched: 3. This CDR3 comprises 13 residues. Per germline, CDR1 ENHRY and CDR2 SYGVKD. The CDR3 sequence is CAISDDRETEAFF. DNA for the CDR3: TGTGCCATCAGTGATGACAGGGAGACTGAAGCTTTCTTT.

To note about this clone: At the DNA level, this CDR3 is encoded by other sequences in the same sample as well. The chain links TRBV27 to TRBJ2-7; 10 positions match TRBD1. Trimming removed 2 bases from V and 2 bases from J; junction bases left unmatched: 3. Germline assignment: CDR1 MNHEY and CDR2 SMNVEV (reference sequence). The CDR3 sequence is 15 residues long. For the CDR3, the DNA is TGTGCCAGCAGTTTAGGGACAGGGGTGCCCTACGAGCAGTACTTC. Its protein is CASSLGTGVPYEQYF.

The chain links TRBV9 to TRBJ1-6; D not resolved. Trimming removed 2 bases from V and 9 bases from J, with 9 bases in between. Germline values: CDR1 SGDLS, CDR2 YYNGEE. The CDR3 is made up of 13 amino acids. CDR3 amino acids: CASSVTVTSPLHF. CDR3 DNA: TGTGCCAGCAGCGTTACGGTAACTTCACCCCTCCACTTT.

V and J are TRBV4-1 and TRBJ1-5; D may be TRBD1 (5 bases). The germline V gene has CDR1 MGHRA and CDR2 YSYEKL. The ends were cut back, 3 bases at V and 3 bases at J, with 6 bases in the middle. The CDR3 loop spans 13 amino acids. The CDR3 DNA is TGCGCCAGCAGCCAGGACAACAATCAGCCCCAGCATTTT. The encoded protein is CASSQDNNQPQHF.

V usage is TRBV6-5 and J usage is TRBJ1-2; D gene uncertain. Germline V gives CDR1 MNHEY, CDR2 SVGAGI. The CDR3 is 14 residues long. Trimming shortened V by 8 bases and J by 0 bases, and 13 bases separated the two germline ends. This CDR3 is CASFSRRANYGYTF. DNA of the CDR3: TGTGCCAGCTTCAGTCGGCGGGCTAACTATGGCTACACCTTC.

This chain connects TRBV19 to TRBJ1-1; TRBD1 matches at 7 bases. The J segment lost 4 bases and the V segment lost 3 bases, leaving 5 bases of the junction unmatched. Germline V CDR1 and CDR2: LNHDA, SQIVND (reference sequence). The CDR3 totals 14 residues. The CDR3 nucleotides are TGTGCCAGTAGTATTGAGGGGGCGAGCACTGAAGCTTTCTTT. Translation gives CASSIEGASTEAFF.

Remarks on this clone: Germline and junction disagree at one end, which may indicate a read error. The V and J genes are TRBV5-1 and TRBJ1-4, with a weak D call TRBD1 (5 bases). This CDR3 comprises 14 residues. Looked up from germline, CDR1 is SGHRS and CDR2 is YFSETQ. The CDR3 reads CASSPTDPKEKLFF. As DNA, the CDR3 is TGCGCCAGCAGCCCGACAGACCCTAAGGAAAAACTGTTTTTT.